This TCR beta chain came from a study of T cells in Graves' hyperthyroidism and ophthalmopathy. Whole-study results and caveats: The majority of expanded thyroid clonotypes above 0.001 also appeared in blood. A 13 V-J signature model discriminated ophthalmopathy versus stable hyperthyroidism.

TCR beta CDR3 regions were amplified from RNA. The HTBI primer set drove a first-round RT-PCR of the TCR CDR3. TCRdb redid the calling of the multiplex PCR reads with MiXCR, one entry per CDR3 protein. Here the sample spans around 600,000 distinct CDR3 sequences, about 14% being singletons. Many counts were recorded for this clonotype. Its antigen is as yet unknown. The V end was cut by 5 bases, the J end by 1 base, with 6 bases between. CDR1 is MNHEY and CDR2 is SMNVEV in the germline V gene (reference sequence). The CDR3 has 13 amino acids. V is TRBV27 and J is TRBJ2-1; no definite D call. Sequenced: blood. This clonotype originated in a woman between 45 and 65 years old with Graves' ophthalmopathy. The CDR3 is CASSIGSYNEQFF. The CDR3, as DNA: TGTGCCAGCAGTATCGGATCCTACAATGAGCAGTTCTTC.